These 10 T cell receptor beta chains were all obtained from the same sample, sequenced in a study of CD8+ T cells in alopecia areata. The treatment here: oral pan-JAK inhibitor, 5-10 mg twice daily. cDNA reverse transcribed from extracted RNA served as the sequencing template. Here immunoSEQ multiplex PCR was the method, and the copy in TCRdb shows in-frame clones only, minus some. The table lists under 350,000 clones, 58% of them singletons. The sample consisted of CD4+ T cells sorted from blood, taken at week 24, from a patient treated with tofacitinib. These receptors came from a human donor with alopecia areata.

This chain links TRBV7-2 with TRBJ1-6, with a weak D call TRBD1 (6 bases). The CDR3 spans 13 residues. CDR1 is SGHTA and CDR2 is FQGNSA in the germline V gene. V shed 4 bases and J shed 10 bases, with 11 bases lying between them. The CDR3 sequence is CASSSNRVSPLHF. CDR3 nucleotide sequence: TGTGCCAGCAGCTCCAACAGGGTCTCACCCCTCCACTTT.

The chain joins TRBV7-9 to TRBJ2-7; D not resolved. Deletions cut 7 bases from V and 6 bases from J, with 16 bases between. The CDR3 runs to 13 residues. Germline V lookup: CDR1 SEHNR, CDR2 FQNEAQ (reference sequence). CDR3 region: CASKPAGDGEQYF. The CDR3 bases are TGTGCCAGCAAACCCGCCGGAGATGGCGAGCAGTACTTC.

This chain links TRBV4-1 with TRBJ2-3; tentatively, D is TRBD2 (5 bases). The CDR3 sequence is 16 residues long. Germline lookup yields CDR1 MGHRA and CDR2 YSYEKL. V was pared by 1 base and J by 6 bases, with 17 bases between. CDR3 DNA sequence: TGCGCCAGCAGCCAAGGGACCGGACTGCCACGCGATACGCAGTATTTT. Encoded protein: CASSQGTGLPRDTQYF.

This clone occurred many times. The chain links TRBV25-1 to TRBJ2-6; D is unclear. Per the germline V gene, CDR1 is MGHDK and CDR2 is SYGVNS. V lost 4 bases to trimming and J lost 2 bases, with 3 bases between them. This CDR3 comprises 13 residues. This CDR3 is CASSGPGANVLTF. The CDR3 region has the DNA TGTGCCAGCAGTGGCCCTGGGGCCAACGTCCTGACTTTC. The variable domain in full, completed from reference TRBV25-1 and TRBJ2-6, reads EADIYQTPRYLVIGTGKKITLECSQTMGHDKMYWYQQDPGMELHLIHYSYGVNSTEKGDLSSESTVSRIRTEHFPLTLESARPSHTSQYLCASSGPGANVLTFGAGSRLTVL.

The chain joins TRBV4-3 to TRBJ1-6, with 8 bases fitting TRBD1. V trimming: 0 bases; J trimming: 16 bases; junction bases outside the gene matches: 8. The V gene's germline CDR1 is LGHNA and CDR2 YSLEER. The CDR3 length is 14 residues. The CDR3 sequence: CASSQDPDRAALHF. The CDR3 region has the DNA TGCGCCAGCAGCCAAGATCCGGACAGGGCTGCTCTCCACTTT.

This clone was seen a few times. The gene calls are TRBV29-1 and TRBJ1-2; no clear D gene. The V gene's germline CDR1 is SQVTM and CDR2 ANQGSEA. Trimming left V 1 base short and J 7 bases short, with 10 bases between. This CDR3 has 12 residues. In DNA form, the CDR3 reads TGCAGCGTTGAAGGTTTGGGGAGTGGCTACACCTTC. This encodes CSVEGLGSGYTF.

V usage is TRBV7-2 and J usage is TRBJ1-1; D is unresolved. Germline V gene lookup returns CDR1 SGHTA and CDR2 FQGNSA. This CDR3 contains 14 residues. Trimming removed 6 bases at V and 4 bases at J, with 15 bases between. CDR3 nucleotides: TGTGCCAGCAGTCCAGCCCCCCCGACCACTGAAGCTTTCTTT. Amino acid sequence: CASSPAPPTTEAFF.

V gene TRBV30 combines with J gene TRBJ2-2; D unclear. Trimming stripped 4 bases from V and 0 bases from J, with 0 bases between. This CDR3 comprises 11 residues. Germline V gives CDR1 GTSNPN, CDR2 SVGIG (reference sequence). For the CDR3, the DNA is TGTGCCTGGACGAACACCGGGGAGCTGTTTTTT. It is translated as CAWTNTGELFF.

This chain uses TRBV2 with TRBJ1-2; possibly TRBD1 for D (5 bases). V gave up 1 base and J gave up 8 bases, with 17 bases separating them. This CDR3 has 15 amino acids. Germline values: CDR1 SNHLY, CDR2 FYNNEI. The CDR3 protein is CASSEGGTLAGGYTF. As DNA, the CDR3 is TGTGCCAGCAGTGAAGGTGGGACTTTGGCTGGGGGCTACACCTTC. Together with reference TRBV2 and TRBJ1-2, the CDR3 gives the full variable domain: EPEVTQTPSHQVTQMGQEVILRCVPISNHLYFYWYRQILGQKVEFLVSFYNNEISEKSEIFDDQFSVERPDGSNFTLKIRSTKLEDSAMYFCASSEGGTLAGGYTFGSGTRLTVV.

In its sample, this clone was seen once. This chain joins TRBV4-1 and TRBJ2-2; D unclear. The CDR3 has 12 amino acids. Germline values: CDR1 MGHRA, CDR2 YSYEKL. Trimming removed 1 base from V and 6 bases from J, with 3 bases in between. CDR3 sequence (DNA): TGCGCCAGCAGCCAAGGGTCCGGGGAGCTGTTTTTT. It translates to CASSQGSGELFF.